Below are 28 T cell receptor beta chains sequenced from a single sample in a study of blood T cells in healthy people across ages. PCR was performed a second time for about 7 to 12 cycles using a sample-barcoded 5' primer and a J-beta primer mix. MiXCR, applied by TCRdb to the 5' RACE reads, yields one record per CDR3 protein. The profile shows 1.5 million to 2 million distinct CDR3 sequences, about two fifths of them singletons. The sequencing input was blood. These receptors came from a human donor in good health.

This sequence joins TRBV2 and TRBJ1-6; 7 nucleotides align to TRBD1. Losses at the gene ends were 10 bases for V and 3 bases for J; bases not matched to a gene: 6. Germline V gene sequence: CDR1 SNHLY, CDR2 FYNNEI. There are 14 residues in the CDR3. CDR3 sequence (DNA): TGTGCCACCAGGGGGGGAGGCTATAATTCACCCCTCCACTTT. It is translated as CATRGGGYNSPLHF.

Only a few counts were recorded for this clonotype. The CDR3 DNA sequence: TGCGCCAGCAGCCAAGATTACGGCAGGGGGCGTGGGTACGAGCAGTACTTC. The encoded protein is CASSQDYGRGRGYEQYF. The chain has TRBV4-3 and TRBJ2-7, with 8 bases fitting TRBD1. Germline V gene lookup returns CDR1 LGHNA and CDR2 YSLEER. With V trimmed by 0 bases and J by 4 bases, 11 bases remained unmatched. The CDR3 is 17 residues long.

The V call is TRBV9, the J call TRBJ2-4; 8 nucleotides agree with TRBD1. CDR3 length equals 14 residues. Germline V lookup: CDR1 SGDLS, CDR2 YYNGEE. The trim removed 4 bases at V and 13 bases at J, leaving 13 bases unmatched. CDR3 bases: TGTGCCAGCAGCCTTGGACAGGGCTGGCATGAGCAGTACTTC. Residues: CASSLGQGWHEQYF.

The rearrangement links TRBV6-1 to TRBJ2-7; D call uncertain. The CDR3 extends over 12 amino acids. Germline loops: CDR1 MNHNS, CDR2 SASEGT. With 4 bases removed from V and 1 base from J, the gap between germline ends came to 5 bases. The CDR3: CASSVKSYEQYF. The CDR3 DNA is TGTGCCAGCAGTGTAAAGTCCTACGAGCAGTACTTC.

This clonotype was seen repeatedly, ten times or more. The rearrangement uses TRBV5-1 and TRBJ2-3; D may be TRBD1 (6 bases). V was pared by 0 bases and J by 1 base, with 18 bases between. In germline, CDR1 is SGHRS, CDR2 YFSETQ. The CDR3 loop spans 18 amino acids. CDR3 nucleotide sequence: TGCGCCAGCAGCTTGGGAACAGGGCTCTCTATCGGCACAGATACGCAGTATTTT. This codes for CASSLGTGLSIGTDTQYF.

The chain combines TRBV7-6 with TRBJ2-7; the D is unclear. CDR1 is SGHVS and CDR2 is FNYEAQ in the germline V gene. This CDR3 contains 15 residues. The germline V and J ends were trimmed by 0 bases and 3 bases, with 12 bases remaining between them. In DNA form, the CDR3 reads TGTGCCAGCAGCTTAGCGATAGGGTCCCTCTACGAGCAGTACTTC. It encodes CASSLAIGSLYEQYF.

J is TRBJ1-1 and V is TRBV7-9; 8 bases match TRBD1. V shed 0 bases and J 11 bases; nucleotides not matched to a gene: 14. CDR3 size: 16 residues. Per the germline V gene, CDR1 is SEHNR and CDR2 is FQNEAQ (reference sequence). CDR3 sequence (DNA): TGTGCCAGCAGCTTAGCCACCTCCGGACAGGGACAACGGGCTTTCTTT. Amino acid sequence: CASSLATSGQGQRAFF.

The table lists this clonotype with a few counts. The J gene is TRBJ1-5, the V gene TRBV28, with unresolved D. This CDR3 is built from 17 residues. V was pared by 8 bases and J by 0 bases, with 20 bases between. Germline V lookup: CDR1 MDHEN, CDR2 SYDVKM. CDR3 region: CASYPSWVKYSNQPQHF. The CDR3 nucleotides are TGTGCCAGCTACCCCTCGTGGGTCAAATATAGCAATCAGCCCCAGCATTTT.

This clonotype was observed a single time. The chain is built from TRBV29-1 and TRBJ1-1; D is unresolved. Between the trimmed V and J ends, which lost 2 bases and 0 bases, there was a span of 13 bases. The V gene's germline CDR1 is SQVTM and CDR2 ANQGSEA. The CDR3 is 15 residues long. In DNA, the CDR3 is TGCAGCGTTGAAAACGACGGGTCTATGAACACTGAAGCTTTCTTT. This translates into CSVENDGSMNTEAFF.

This chain links TRBV20-1 with TRBJ1-6, with a possible D match to TRBD1 (5 bases). This CDR3 region has 20 residues. The V end was cut by 2 bases, the J end by 0 bases, with 23 bases between. The germline V gene has CDR1 DFQATT and CDR2 SNEGSKA (reference sequence). DNA for the CDR3: TGCAGTGCTAGACCTCGCAGGGTTAAAGGCTCCGACTCCTATAATTCACCCCTCCACTTT. The encoded protein is CSARPRRVKGSDSYNSPLHF.

This clonotype was seen only once. This sequence joins TRBV11-2 and TRBJ2-4, with D unclear. Looked up from germline, CDR1 is SGHAT and CDR2 is FQNNGV. V lost 0 bases and J 13 bases, leaving 19 bases between the germline ends. The CDR3 has 15 residues. The CDR3 DNA reads as TGTGCCAGCAGCTTAGAGGGTCTGGAATACAGTGAGCAGTACTTC. It translates to CASSLEGLEYSEQYF.

In this sample, this clonotype turned up once. This chain uses TRBV28 with TRBJ1-1; D not certain. The CDR3 has 15 residues. Per germline, CDR1 MDHEN and CDR2 SYDVKM. The V and J ends lost 5 bases and 5 bases respectively, with 18 bases between them. The CDR3 bases are TGTGCCAGCAGTGGCACGGAAGGAAGAGGGACTGAAGCTTTCTTT. Encoded protein: CASSGTEGRGTEAFF.

As to this clonotype: A much larger clone is a single base away; this may be a read error. V is TRBV10-3 and J is TRBJ2-1, with 8 nucleotides matching TRBD2. In germline, CDR1 is ENHRY, CDR2 SYGVKD. CDR3 length equals 19 residues. V trimming: 0 bases; J trimming: 4 bases; junction bases outside the gene matches: 14. DNA of the CDR3: TGTGCCATCAGTGAGTCAAGGACTAGCAGGAGGGTGGGATACAATGAGCAGTTCTTC. This sequence encodes CAISESRTSRRVGYNEQFF.

The chain has TRBV7-9 and TRBJ2-5; D is unresolved. Germline V gene lookup returns CDR1 SEHNR and CDR2 FQNEAQ (reference sequence). The CDR3 consists of 14 residues. V was pared by 2 bases and J by 1 base, with 8 bases between. CDR3 amino acids: CASSLKTSQETQYF. In DNA, the CDR3 is TGTGCCAGCAGCTTAAAAACATCCCAAGAGACCCAGTACTTC.

For the CDR3, the DNA is TGTGCCACCAGCAGGGACAGCGGTGAGCAGTTCTTC. Its protein is CATSRDSGEQFF. The chain combines TRBV15 with TRBJ2-1, with D tentatively TRBD1 (6 bases). Trimming left V 3 bases short and J 9 bases short, with 9 bases between. This CDR3 is built from 12 residues. Germline CDR1 is LNHNV and CDR2 is YYDKDF (reference sequence).

The rearrangement joins TRBV12-3 or TRBV12-4 to TRBJ2-4; the match to TRBD2 covers 9 bases. The assigned J gene may be wrong: the sequence end matches TRBJ2-7 better. The CDR3 contains 17 residues. The CDR3 here is CASSPTFNSGGHHEQYF. CDR3 bases: TGTGCCAGCAGCCCCACCTTTAATAGCGGGGGACACCACGAGCAGTACTTC.

The rearrangement uses TRBV4-3 and TRBJ2-6, with D possibly matching TRBD2 (5 bases). V lost 0 bases and J 9 bases, leaving 12 bases between the germline ends. This CDR3 spans 15 amino acids. CDR1 is LGHNA and CDR2 is YSLEER in the germline V gene. CDR3 sequence reads: CASSQDSSGNNVLTF. For the CDR3, the DNA is TGCGCCAGCAGCCAAGATTCGAGCGGTAACAACGTCCTGACTTTC.

The sample holds a few counts of this clonotype. The genes are TRBV4-3 and TRBJ2-5; a possible D gene is TRBD1 (6 bases). In germline, CDR1 is LGHNA, CDR2 YSLEER. V was cut by 1 base and J by 4 bases, with 10 bases left in between. The length of the CDR3 is 14 residues. The CDR3 DNA sequence: TGCGCCAGCAGCCAAGTTGACAGGAGAGAGACCCAGTACTTC. It specifies CASSQVDRRETQYF.

V usage is TRBV7-9 and J usage is TRBJ2-7; D unresolved. The CDR3 covers 15 residues. Trimming pared 6 bases from V and 0 bases from J, leaving 15 bases between. From germline, CDR1 is SEHNR and CDR2 FQNEAQ (reference sequence). CDR3 sequence (DNA): TGTGCCAGCAGTTCGGTACTACAGCACTCCTACGAGCAGTACTTC. The encoded protein is CASSSVLQHSYEQYF.

In its sample, this clonotype was seen a few times. V gene TRBV6-1 combines with J gene TRBJ1-5; a weak D match, TRBD1 (5 bases). This CDR3 comprises 17 residues. V lost 7 bases to trimming and J lost 2 bases, with 21 bases between them. Germline-derived CDR1 and CDR2 are MNHNS and SASEGT. The chain's CDR3 is CASISGTNAGGNQPQHF. The CDR3 nucleotides read TGTGCCAGCATCTCCGGGACCAACGCCGGGGGCAATCAGCCCCAGCATTTT.

Notes on this clonotype: The conserved closing phenylalanine or tryptophan is absent in this CDR3, likely reflecting a read error. The rearrangement links TRBV2 to TRBJ2-5, with D hard to call. The V end lost 4 bases, the J end lost 5 bases, and 14 bases lay between the germline ends. Germline loops: CDR1 SNHLY, CDR2 FYNNEI. The CDR3 totals 14 residues. CDR3 loop: CASSGLIDGETQYL. In DNA, the CDR3 is TGTGCCAGCAGTGGGCTAATAGATGGGGAGACCCAGTACTTA.

A few counts support this clonotype. The J gene is TRBJ1-1, the V gene TRBV7-8; no definite D call. The CDR3 length is 13 residues. V lost 5 bases and J lost 2, with 9 bases in between. CDR1 is SGHVS and CDR2 is FQNEAQ in the germline V gene. This CDR3 reads CASSVGKNTEAFF. The CDR3 bases are TGTGCCAGCAGCGTAGGGAAAAACACTGAAGCTTTCTTT.

In its sample, this clonotype was seen once. At one boundary the junction diverges from the germline segment, which might be a read error. The chain links TRBV7-9 to TRBJ1-2; the D gene is possibly TRBD1 (6 bases). From germline, CDR1 is SEHNR and CDR2 FQNEAQ (reference sequence). The CDR3 extends over 14 amino acids. The CDR3 DNA is TGTGCCAGCAGGGGGAACAGGGTTAACTATGACTACACCTTC. The encoded protein is CASRGNRVNYDYTF. Supplemented by reference TRBV7-9 and TRBJ1-2, the full variable domain reads DTGVSQNPRHKITKRGQNVTFRCDPISEHNRLYWYRQTLGQGPEFLTYFQNEAQLEKSRLLSDRFSAERPKGSFSTLEIQRTEQGDSAMYLCASRGNRVNYDYTFGSGTRLTVV.

The sample holds a few counts of this clonotype. The chain couples TRBV25-1 to TRBJ1-1; D is uncertain. Germline-derived CDR1 and CDR2 are MGHDK and SYGVNS. V lost 4 bases to trimming and J lost 2 bases, with 5 bases between them. This CDR3 comprises 12 residues. CDR3 amino acids: CASSGYNTEAFF. The CDR3 DNA follows: TGTGCCAGCAGTGGATACAACACTGAAGCTTTCTTT.

The chain joins TRBV12-5 to TRBJ2-4, with TRBD1 matching 7 bases. The J call may be incorrect, as the DNA end agrees better with TRBJ2-7. The germline CDR1 and CDR2 sequences are LGHNT and FRNRAP. CDR3 length: 13 amino acids. The CDR3 region has the DNA TGTGCTAGTGCCTGGGACAGATCCTACGAGCAGTACTTC. As protein: CASAWDRSYEQYF.

This chain joins TRBV7-2 and TRBJ1-2, with D possibly matching TRBD1 (5 bases). Trimming left V 4 bases short and J 7 bases short, with 16 bases between. The CDR3 sequence is 14 residues long. The germline gives CDR1 SGHTA, CDR2 FQGNSA. Here the CDR3 reads CASSSWGGRAGYTF. The DNA for the CDR3 is TGTGCCAGCAGCTCTTGGGGGGGAAGGGCTGGCTACACCTTC.

This clonotype was observed once. The chain has TRBV19 and TRBJ2-7; the D is unclear. Germline values: CDR1 LNHDA, CDR2 SQIVND (reference sequence). V dropped 2 bases and J dropped 5 bases, with 13 bases sitting between them. The CDR3 totals 14 residues. The CDR3: CASSITLNTNEQYF. The CDR3 nucleotides read TGTGCCAGTAGTATAACATTGAATACCAACGAGCAGTACTTC.

V and J are TRBV5-5 and TRBJ1-2; D unclear. Germline CDR1 is SGHKS and CDR2 is YYEKEE (reference sequence). V gave up 1 base and J gave up 5 bases, with 15 bases separating them. This CDR3 has 15 residues. The CDR3 reads CASSLYKGVLYGYTF. CDR3 DNA sequence: TGTGCCAGCAGCTTGTATAAGGGTGTCTTGTATGGCTACACCTTC. Using reference TRBV5-5 and TRBJ1-2 for the parts outside the CDR3, the full variable domain is DAGVTQSPTHLIKTRGQQVTLRCSPISGHKSVSWYQQVLGQGPQFIFQYYEKEERGRGNFPDRFSARQFPNYSSELNVNALLLGDSALYLCASSLYKGVLYGYTFGSGTRLTVV.